Listed below are T cell receptor beta chains from one sample, sequenced in a study of cytomegalovirus exposure and HLA in healthy donors. Produced via immunoSEQ multiplex PCR; TCRdb's table is partial and in-frame only. The data contain about 190,000 clones, 65% to 80% of them singletons. The source material was PBMCs. Receptor source: a woman in her forties in good health and CMV-seronegative. Each CDR3 is given with its conserved first and last residue. Each record gives: J gene, clone size, D gene, V gene, CDR3 DNA, CDR3 protein. A D gene is named only where the DNA matches it firmly. Part of the rows lack a size; the others show once, few, many or a class for expanded clones.

TRBJ2-1,NA,TRBD1,TRBV11-3,TGTGCCAGCAGTGGGACAGCGAACTCCTACAATGAGCAGTTCTTC,CASSGTANSYNEQFF
TRBJ2-2,NA,TRBD2,TRBV28,TGTGCCAGCAGTTCGCCCGATTGGACTAGCGGGAAGGCGGACACCGGGGAGCTGTTTTTT,CASSSPDWTSGKADTGELFF
TRBJ1-5,NA,NA,TRBV28,TGTGCCAGCAGTTTAGCGTCAGGTAGTAGCAATCAGCCCCAGCATTTT,CASSLASGSSNQPQHF
TRBJ1-5,NA,NA,TRBV2,TGTGCCAGCAGGTCCGGGACGGGGGGCAATCAGCCCCAGCATTTT,CASRSGTGGNQPQHF
TRBJ2-1,few,TRBD2,TRBV5-8,TGTGCCAGCAGCTCGGGACTAGCGGGAGAGTACAATGAGCAGTTCTTC,CASSSGLAGEYNEQFF
TRBJ2-4,once,NA,TRBV9,TGTGCCAGCAGCCCCATTGCGTCCCCGGGGAACATTCAGTACTTC,CASSPIASPGNIQYF
TRBJ2-2,NA,NA,TRBV7-2,TGTGCCAGCAGCTTACTGGGGGGTTCCGACACCGGGGAGCTGTTTTTT,CASSLLGGSDTGELFF
TRBJ1-2,NA,NA,TRBV4-3,TGCGCCAGCAGCCACCTAGACAGGAACTATGGCTACACCTTC,CASSHLDRNYGYTF
TRBJ2-7,NA,NA,TRBV7-8,TGTGCCAGGAGGATAGACGGATACGAGCAGTACTTC,CARRIDGYEQYF
TRBJ1-6,NA,NA,TRBV7-9,TGTGCCAGCAGCACGAGAAAACGACAGCCGGGCATGGGGTCACCCCTCCACTTT,CASSTRKRQPGMGSPLHF
TRBJ1-3,NA,TRBD1,TRBV4-3,TGCGCCAGCAGCCAAGCCGGGACAGGGGGAGCCGGAAACACCATATATTTT,CASSQAGTGGAGNTIYF
TRBJ2-5,NA,TRBD1,TRBV4-2,TGTGCCAGCAGCCAGTCACAGGGGTGGGAGACCCAGTACTTC,CASSQSQGWETQYF
TRBJ1-5,NA,NA,TRBV19,TGTGCCAGTATTGGCGATGGGGGGAATCAGCCCCAGCATTTT,CASIGDGGNQPQHF
TRBJ2-3,NA,TRBD2,TRBV6-4,TGTGCCAGCAGTGAGACTAGCGGGGCCCTTACGCAGTATTTT,CASSETSGALTQYF
TRBJ2-1,NA,NA,TRBV19,TGTGCCAGTAGTTATAACGACAGGTTTGGAGATGACAATGAGCAGTTCTTC,CASSYNDRFGDDNEQFF
TRBJ1-1,few,TRBD1,TRBV7-9,TGTGCCAGCAGCCGACAGGGATGGAGCACTGAAGCTTTCTTT,CASSRQGWSTEAFF
TRBJ2-6,NA,TRBD1,TRBV5-1,TGCGCCAGCAGCTTCTCGACAGGGGTTCTGGCTGGAGCCAACGTCCTGACTTTC,CASSFSTGVLAGANVLTF
TRBJ2-3,NA,NA,TRBV4-1,TGCGCCAGCAGCCAAGATCGGGCCGCGGCGGGAAGCACAGATACGCAGTATTTT,CASSQDRAAAGSTDTQYF
TRBJ2-1,NA,NA,TRBV21-1,TGTGCCAGCAGCAAACCCATGAGACAGGGACCTAATGAGCAGTTCTTC,CASSKPMRQGPNEQFF
TRBJ1-5,NA,TRBD1,TRBV28,TGTGCCAGCGGAATGACAGGGGGAGGCTTCAATCAGCCCCAGCATTTT,CASGMTGGGFNQPQHF
TRBJ1-2,NA,TRBD1,TRBV4-3,TGCGCCAGCAGCCAGGAAGGGGACAGGGGGGGGAATGGCTACACCTTC,CASSQEGDRGGNGYTF
TRBJ2-2,once,TRBD2,TRBV12-5,TGTGCTAGTGGTTTGGTAACATCCGGGAGGCCTGCGAAGGGACCGACCGGGGAGCTGTTTTTT,CASGLVTSGRPAKGPTGELFF
TRBJ2-1,NA,TRBD2,TRBV11-2,TGTGCCAGCAGCTCCTTGACTAGCTTGAGAAGGCTTGAGCAGTTCTTC,CASSSLTSLRRLEQFF
TRBJ2-6,NA,NA,TRBV18,TGTGCCAGCTCACCACCGGGCCTACTCTACTCTGGGGCCAACGTCCTGACTTTC,CASSPPGLLYSGANVLTF
TRBJ2-3,NA,TRBD2,TRBV7-2,TGTGCCAGCAGCTTACTCCCGCTAGCGGGAGGGGCCACAGATACGCAGTATTTT,CASSLLPLAGGATDTQYF
TRBJ2-1,NA,NA,TRBV7-9,TGTGCCAGCAGCCACGAACAGGGTAATGAGCAGTTCTTC,CASSHEQGNEQFF
TRBJ2-1,NA,NA,TRBV5-1,TGCGCCAGCAGCTTGGGGTCCGGTCTTGAGCAGTTCTTC,CASSLGSGLEQFF
TRBJ1-2,NA,NA,TRBV10-3,TGTGCCATCAGTGGGGGCCAGGGAAGTAACTATGGCTACACCTTC,CAISGGQGSNYGYTF
TRBJ2-1,NA,NA,TRBV5-1,TGCGCCAGCAGCCCCGGAGGCGGGTTATCCTACAATGAGCAGTTCTTC,CASSPGGGLSYNEQFF
TRBJ2-3,NA,TRBD2,TRBV5-1,TGCGCCAGCAGCTCGAGACTAGCGGGAGGGTTAGATACGCAGTATTTT,CASSSRLAGGLDTQYF
TRBJ1-6,NA,NA,TRBV6-1,TGTGCCAGCATAGACACCTATGATTCACCCCTCCACTTT,CASIDTYDSPLHF
TRBJ2-6,NA,NA,TRBV4-3,TGCGCCAGCAGCCAAGAGTCCGGGGCTGGGGCCAACGTCCTGACTTTC,CASSQESGAGANVLTF
TRBJ2-1,NA,TRBD2,TRBV6-1,TGTGCCAGCGCCACTAGCGGGAACTACAATGAGCAGTTCTTC,CASATSGNYNEQFF
TRBJ1-3,NA,NA,TRBV7-8,TGTGCCAGCAGCTCTCTCGGACAGTCTTCTGGAAACACCATATATTTT,CASSSLGQSSGNTIYF
TRBJ1-1,NA,NA,TRBV30,TGTGCCTGGACTTCCGCAACAGCCCACGAAGGGAACACTGAAGCTTTCTTT,CAWTSATAHEGNTEAFF
TRBJ1-5,NA,TRBD1,TRBV7-2,TGTGCCAGCAGCCCGCCCACAGGGGGTGTGCCTCATTTT,CASSPPTGGVPHF
TRBJ2-1,NA,NA,TRBV30,TGTGCCTACAGGTACTACAATGAGCAGTTCTTC,CAYRYYNEQFF
TRBJ1-2,NA,TRBD1,TRBV2,TGTGCCAGCAGTGAATCACAGGGGGATAAGGGCTACACCTTC,CASSESQGDKGYTF
TRBJ1-1,NA,NA,TRBV6-6,TGTGCCAGCAGCTCGGGGGGCCCCGGCGGCACTGAAGCTTTCTTT,CASSSGGPGGTEAFF
TRBJ2-7,NA,TRBD2,TRBV7-9,TGTGCCAGCCGGGAGGGAGCGGGAGCCTACGAGCAGTACTTC,CASREGAGAYEQYF
TRBJ1-3,few,NA,TRBV7-2,TGTGCCAGCAGCTTAGCCCCAGGGAGGGCTGGAAACACCATATATTTT,CASSLAPGRAGNTIYF